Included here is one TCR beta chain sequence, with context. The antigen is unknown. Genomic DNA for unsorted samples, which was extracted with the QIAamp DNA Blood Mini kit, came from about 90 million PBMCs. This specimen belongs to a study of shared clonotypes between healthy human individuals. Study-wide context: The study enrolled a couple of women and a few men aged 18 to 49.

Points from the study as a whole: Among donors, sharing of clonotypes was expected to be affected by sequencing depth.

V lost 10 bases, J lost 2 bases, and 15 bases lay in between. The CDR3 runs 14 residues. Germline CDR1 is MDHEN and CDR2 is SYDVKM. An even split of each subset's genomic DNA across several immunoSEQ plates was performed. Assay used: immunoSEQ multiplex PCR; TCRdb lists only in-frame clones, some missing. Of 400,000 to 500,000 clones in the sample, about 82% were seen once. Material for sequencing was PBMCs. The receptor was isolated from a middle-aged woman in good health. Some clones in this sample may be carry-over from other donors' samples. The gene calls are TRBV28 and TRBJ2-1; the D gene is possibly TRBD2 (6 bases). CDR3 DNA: TGTGCCACCGCCCCGGGACTGGCCTACAATGAGCAGTTCTTC. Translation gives CATAPGLAYNEQFF.